This TCR beta chain was obtained from a study of OX40 agonist ivuxolimab in advanced cancers. Whole-study context: Patients were treated with intravenous ivuxolimab, dosed at 0.01 to 10 mg/kg and infused every 2 weeks. Two patients with cutaneous melanoma and one with hepatocellular carcinoma, three in total, showed partial responses.

V lost 8 bases and J 11 bases, leaving 21 bases between the germline ends. The CDR3 contains 13 residues. Per the germline V gene, CDR1 is SEHNR and CDR2 is FQNEAQ (reference sequence). TCRdb's table, derived via immunoSEQ multiplex PCR, lists solely in-frame clones and lacks some. Here the sample spans about 79,000 clones, about 95% being singletons. This clonotype was obtained from an adult with an advanced solid tumor such as melanoma, head and neck, liver or kidney cancer. This chain joins TRBV7-9 and TRBJ1-1; perhaps TRBD1 as D (5 bases). This specimen consisted of CD4+ or CD8+ T cells sorted from blood, obtained in a trial of the OX40 agonist ivuxolimab. CDR3 in amino acids: CASGGASGLGAFF. In DNA form, the CDR3 reads TGTGCCAGCGGAGGGGCCTCGGGCTTGGGCGCTTTCTTT.